The sequence of this TCR beta chain was determined in a study of T cell responses to AZD1222 COVID-19 vaccine. As concerns this clone: Its antigen is undetermined.

The germline gives CDR1 SGHDT, CDR2 YYEEEE. Trimming took off 2 bases at V and 2 bases at J, with 11 bases between the two ends. This CDR3 comprises 14 residues. Sequenced by immunoSEQ multiplex PCR; TCRdb stores in-frame clones only, minus some. The data hold fewer than 200,000 clones, with under 95% observed a single time. Overall study findings and caveats: Nearly half of spike-specific TCRs reportedly target variant regions that are unmutated in the B.1.351 and B.1.1.7 variants. White British donors predominated, females outnumbered males, and clonal diversity was possibly underestimated. Rises in breadth and depth of Spike-specific TCRs came after two AZD1222 doses. The CD4 TCRs associated with vaccination extended across spike and predominated at 160-218 and 743-854.

Sequenced here: peripheral blood, sampled on day 0 of MenACWY control vaccination. The rearrangement links TRBV5-6 to TRBJ2-7; D unclear. This sequence originates from an adult in good health. This chain's CDR3 is CASSFPQAPYEQYF. The CDR3 region has the DNA TGTGCCAGCAGCTTCCCGCAAGCTCCCTACGAGCAGTACTTC.